This T cell receptor beta chain was identified during a study of CD8+CD57+ T cells in acquired aplastic anemia. For the study at large: Sorted CD4+ and CD8+ cells gave a mean 3.2 ug DNA, range 0.2 to 27.4 ug.

This clonotype was picked up many times. The CDR3 runs 12 residues. CDR1 is SGHVS and CDR2 is FQNEAQ in the germline V gene. The ends were cut back, 0 bases at V and 7 bases at J, with 7 bases in the middle. Previously, flow cytometry had revealed CD8+CD57+ cell expansion in the patients chosen for sequencing. Patients had received no therapy at the time of blood sampling. Genomic DNA constituted the template upon which TCR beta VDJ and CDR3 profiling was performed. TCRdb fed the reads into MiXCR, producing one record per CDR3 protein. The sample records under 200,000 distinct CDR3 sequences, 40% to 55% being singletons.

The sample was sorted CD4+, CD8+, or CD8+CD57+ T cells (not recorded which) from PBMCs. This chain connects TRBV7-8 to TRBJ2-7, with D uncertain. The receptor was derived from a human donor with aplastic anemia. CDR3 DNA: TGTGCCAGCAGCTTAGCTTTATCTGAGCAGTACTTC. Its protein product is CASSLALSEQYF.